Detailed here is one T cell receptor (beta chain). Its antigen is unknown. The PCR used 60 Vbeta and 13 Jbeta primers. The method was immunoSEQ multiplex PCR; TCRdb's version includes in-frame clones alone and lacks a portion of them. The data contain 130,000 to 150,000 clones, around 73% of them seen just once; the ten biggest clones take up under 3%. The sample originates from a study of cytomegalovirus exposure and HLA in healthy donors. The study's findings and limits: Exclusion applied to some V segments, including TRBV6-2 and TRBV6-3, as they were indistinguishable. Previously analyzed data showed that most TCR beta V segments were productive at a frequency of about 90% or about 30%. HLA alleles showed associations with around 15,000 TCR beta sequences in a later analysis, at a 0.05 false discovery rate.

The CDR3 sequence is 17 residues long. V lost 2 bases, J lost 5 bases, and 19 bases lay in between. Germline CDR1 is MNHEY and CDR2 is SMNVEV (reference sequence). Sequences were obtained from PBMCs. V and J are TRBV27 and TRBJ2-1; unclear D gene. This receptor was taken from a female donor in good health and CMV-seronegative. The CDR3: CASSLTPARKDNNEQFF. Written as DNA, the CDR3 is TGTGCCAGCAGTTTAACCCCGGCCCGAAAAGACAACAATGAGCAGTTCTTC.